This TCR beta chain derives from a study of blood T cells in healthy people across ages. Study-wide findings and caveats: There were more naive CD4+ cells and higher diversity in long-lived donors than in aged donors.

This clonotype was seen a few times. Its antigen is as yet unknown. CDR1 MNHEY and CDR2 SVGEGT come from the germline V gene. V was cut by 5 bases and J by 6 bases, with 16 bases left in between. The CDR3 covers 14 residues. PCR was performed a second time for 7 to 11 cycles using a sample-barcoded 5' primer and a J-beta primer mix. TCRdb re-analysed the 5' RACE reads in MiXCR, keeping a single row per CDR3 protein. This sample yields approximately 1.5 million distinct CDR3 sequences, of which approximately 43% are seen a single time; under 5% belongs to the top ten. The sequence derives from a woman younger than 35 in good health. Specimen: blood. This chain uses TRBV6-2 or TRBV6-3 with TRBJ2-5; a weak D match, TRBD2 (6 bases). The CDR3 DNA follows: TGTGCCAGCAGTGGGAACCGGGGGTGGAAGACCCAGTACTTC. Encoded protein: CASSGNRGWKTQYF.